The 7 T cell receptor beta chains listed next were all sequenced from one sample in a study of blood T cells in healthy people across ages. It was with a sample-barcoded 5' primer and a J-beta primer mix that a second PCR of roughly 6 to 11 cycles was run. TCRdb reanalysed the 5' RACE reads using MiXCR and keeps one entry per CDR3 protein. The sample shows some 880,000 distinct CDR3 sequences, 35% to 40% of them seen only once. The sequenced sample was blood. The receptors come from a young man in good health.

A few counts support this clonotype. The CDR3 DNA follows: TGCGCCAGCAGCCTCGCCAGGGTCTCAACTAATGAAAAACTGTTTTTT. Translating gives CASSLARVSTNEKLFF. V gene TRBV4-1 combines with J gene TRBJ1-4; D perhaps matches TRBD1 (5 bases). CDR1 and CDR2 from the germline V gene are MGHRA and YSYEKL. This CDR3 is built from 16 residues. Trimming removed 4 bases from V and 0 bases from J, with 12 bases in between.

Regarding this clonotype: Since a much larger clone is just one base distant, this may be a read error. The V gene is TRBV6-6, the J gene TRBJ2-5; the D gene is possibly TRBD2 (5 bases). Trimming left V 5 bases short and J 11 bases short, with 27 bases between. This CDR3 is 16 amino acids long. The germline V gene encodes CDR1 MNHNY and CDR2 SVGAGI (reference sequence). The CDR3 DNA reads as TGTGCCAGCAGTAAGGGCGAGGACTCCCATGTGGATGAGCAGTACTTC. Its translation is CASSKGEDSHVDEQYF.

V and J are TRBV6-5 and TRBJ1-5; 9 bases are a match to TRBD1. This CDR3 is 15 amino acids long. J lost 3 bases, V lost 4 bases, and 4 bases had no gene match. Looked up from germline, CDR1 is MNHEY and CDR2 is SVGAGI. CDR3 sequence: CASSSTGGLNQPQHF. Here the CDR3 DNA reads TGTGCCAGCAGTTCGACAGGGGGGCTCAATCAGCCCCAGCATTTT.

This clonotype has more than one count but fewer than ten. J is TRBJ2-1 and V is TRBV11-3, with a weak D call TRBD2 (5 bases). CDR3 length: 13 amino acids. CDR1 and CDR2 from the germline V gene are SGHNT and YENEEA. The V end was cut by 3 bases, the J end by 3 bases, with 6 bases between. CDR3 sequence (DNA): TGTGCCAGCAGCTTCGGGGTCTACAATGAGCAGTTCTTC. This codes for CASSFGVYNEQFF.

The V and J genes are TRBV28 and TRBJ2-5; 7 bases match TRBD1. The CDR3 covers 12 residues. J lost 7 bases, V lost 8 bases, and 7 bases had no gene match. Germline V gene lookup returns CDR1 MDHEN and CDR2 SYDVKM. CDR3 nucleotides: TGTGCCAGCCAGACAGGGCCGGGGACCCAGTACTTC. Its protein is CASQTGPGTQYF.

This clonotype was counted ten times or more. V is TRBV9 and J is TRBJ2-1; D is possibly TRBD1 (6 bases). The CDR3 contains 15 residues. Germline V gene sequence: CDR1 SGDLS, CDR2 YYNGEE. Trimming left V 4 bases short and J 4 bases short, with 15 bases between. The CDR3 reads CASSRRGEGYNEQFF. CDR3 bases: TGTGCCAGCAGCCGCAGGGGAGAGGGTTACAATGAGCAGTTCTTC.

This clonotype was observed at least ten times. CDR3 bases: TGCAGTGCTAGAGATTGGGTTAGCGGGCGGAATGAGCAGTTCTTC. This translates into CSARDWVSGRNEQFF. The chain carries TRBV20-1 and TRBJ2-1, with 7 bases identical to TRBD2. The germline CDR1 and CDR2 sequences are DFQATT and SNEGSKA (reference sequence). This CDR3 comprises 15 residues. With 0 bases clipped from V and 7 bases from J, the junction kept 9 bases outside the gene matches.